These T cell receptor beta chains were read from a single sample in a study of cytomegalovirus exposure and HLA in healthy donors. Clones were read by immunoSEQ multiplex PCR, and TCRdb kept only the in-frame ones, dropping some. Of approximately 110,000 clones in the sample, more than 80% are singletons; the top ten hold approximately 6.1%. Input material: PBMCs. The receptors come from a man aged 18 to 30 in good health and CMV-seronegative. CDR3s include the opening cysteine and the closing phenylalanine or tryptophan. A D gene is named only where the DNA matches it firmly. A row's size may be missing; if present it is once, few, many or a size class.

D	size	J	V	DNA	CDR3
TRBD1	-	TRBJ2-1	TRBV11-2	TGTGCCAGCAGCCCCGGACAGGACTCCTACAATGAGCAGTTCTTC	CASSPGQDSYNEQFF
TRBD1	-	TRBJ2-7	TRBV4-3	TGCGCCAGCATTAAAGCCCCGGGACAGCCCCTACCCGAGCAGTACTTC	CASIKAPGQPLPEQYF
-	-	TRBJ2-7	TRBV7-9	TGTGCCAGCAGCCCGGACTCGAGCTCCTACGAGCAGTACTTC	CASSPDSSSYEQYF
-	-	TRBJ1-1	TRBV7-2	TGTGCCAGCAGCTTATACAGGTCGAGTGAAGCTTTCTTT	CASSLYRSSEAFF
-	-	TRBJ1-2	TRBV29-1	TGCAGCGTTGAAGAGGGGCGGCTTAACTATGGCTACACCTTC	CSVEEGRLNYGYTF
-	once	TRBJ2-1	TRBV15	TGTGCCACCAGACCGCGTACTGGGGGGTGGAATGAGCAGTTCTTC	CATRPRTGGWNEQFF
TRBD2	once	TRBJ2-2	TRBV5-1	TGCGCCAGCAGCTCTGGACTAGCGGGAGGACGCAACACCGGGGAGCTGTTTTTT	CASSSGLAGGRNTGELFF
TRBD2	-	TRBJ2-3	TRBV6-5	TGTGCCAGCAGTCTAGCGGGAGAGAACACAGATACGCAGTATTTT	CASSLAGENTDTQYF
TRBD1	-	TRBJ2-7	TRBV6-6	TGTGCCAGCAGTTACTCGACAGGGGGGAACGAGCAGTACTTC	CASSYSTGGNEQYF
-	-	TRBJ1-5	TRBV11-3	TGTGCCAGCAGCTGGGGGCAGAATCAGCCCCAGCATTTT	CASSWGQNQPQHF
TRBD1	-	TRBJ1-2	TRBV4-1	TGCGCCAGCAGCCAAAATCCGGGACAGGGTCATTATGGCTACACCTTC	CASSQNPGQGHYGYTF
TRBD1	-	TRBJ2-3	TRBV7-6	TGTGCCAGCAGCGCGAGACAGGGTAGCGATACGCAGTATTTT	CASSARQGSDTQYF
TRBD1	-	TRBJ1-2	TRBV19	TGTGCCAGTAGTATTGGGACAGTACATGGCTACACCTTC	CASSIGTVHGYTF
TRBD2	-	TRBJ2-7	TRBV11-2	TGTGCCAGCAACCTGGCGGGAGGGAGCTCCTACGAGCAGTACTTC	CASNLAGGSSYEQYF
TRBD2	-	TRBJ2-2	TRBV4-1	TGCGCCAGCAGCCAGATTAGCGGGAGCACCGGGGAGCTGTTTTTT	CASSQISGSTGELFF
TRBD1	-	TRBJ1-1	TRBV5-4	TGTGCCAGCAGGCGCTCTTTGGGGGACAGGAAAGACACTGAAGCTTTCTTT	CASRRSLGDRKDTEAFF
TRBD1	-	TRBJ2-4	TRBV25-1	TGTGCCAGCAGTGTCACAGGGGCAGTCATTCAGTACTTC	CASSVTGAVIQYF
TRBD2	-	TRBJ2-7	TRBV30	TGTGCCTGGAGAAATAGCGGGATGTCCTACGAGCAGTACTTC	CAWRNSGMSYEQYF
-	-	TRBJ2-5	TRBV9	TGTGCCAGCAGCCCCCGACAATCCCCACAAGAGACCCAGTACTTC	CASSPRQSPQETQYF
-	-	TRBJ2-4	TRBV9	TGTGCCAGCAGCGTAGAAGATAGCTATGACATTCAGTACTTC	CASSVEDSYDIQYF
-	-	TRBJ1-6	TRBV5-1	TGCGCCAGCACGCCAAGACCAGGGGATTATAATTCACCCCTCCACTTT	CASTPRPGDYNSPLHF
TRBD1	-	TRBJ2-4	TRBV4-1	TGCGCCAGCAGCCAACCTAGGACAGGTTCAGCCAAAAACATTCAGTACTTC	CASSQPRTGSAKNIQYF
TRBD1	-	TRBJ1-2	TRBV19	TGTGCCAGTAAGGACAGGGGGCCCGTCAGTGGTGGCTACACCTTC	CASKDRGPVSGGYTF
-	few	TRBJ1-2	TRBV28	TGTGCCAGCAGTTGGGGGGGGGCGAACTATGGCTACACCTTC	CASSWGGANYGYTF
TRBD1	-	TRBJ1-1	TRBV6-5	TGTGCCAGCGCACTGGGACAGGTGAACACTGAAGCTTTCTTT	CASALGQVNTEAFF
-	-	TRBJ1-1	TRBV19	TGTGCCAGTAGTATAGTTGCCACTTTGAACACTGAAGCTTTCTTT	CASSIVATLNTEAFF
TRBD1	-	TRBJ1-3	TRBV18	TGTGCCAGCTCACCTCAAAAGACAGGGATTGGAAACACCATATATTTT	CASSPQKTGIGNTIYF
TRBD1	-	TRBJ2-7	TRBV7-6	TGTGCCAGCAGCTTAGTGCGGGACAGGGGAAGAAGGGAGCAGTACTTC	CASSLVRDRGRREQYF
-	-	TRBJ2-3	TRBV7-3	TGTGCCAGCAGCCGGGGAAGAAGCACAGATACGCAGTATTTT	CASSRGRSTDTQYF
TRBD2	-	TRBJ2-3	TRBV6-6	TGTGCCAGCAGTCCAAGCGGGACCCGCACAGATACGCAGTATTTT	CASSPSGTRTDTQYF
TRBD2	-	TRBJ2-7	TRBV25-1	TGTGCCAGCAGTGAATCAGGGACTAGCGGGAGGGCCGTCAACGAGCAGTACTTC	CASSESGTSGRAVNEQYF
-	-	TRBJ2-1	TRBV7-2	TGTGCCAGCAGTCACAGCCCATACAATGAGCAGTTCTTC	CASSHSPYNEQFF
-	-	TRBJ1-3	TRBV4-1	TGCGCCAGCAGCCCGACAGGCTCTGGAAACACCATATATTTT	CASSPTGSGNTIYF
-	-	TRBJ1-2	TRBV6-1	TGTGCCAGCAGTGACAGTGGGGGGGGCGGTTATGGCTACACCTTC	CASSDSGGGGYGYTF
-	-	TRBJ2-7	TRBV7-2	TGTGCCAGCAGCTTAGTAGGCAGGAACAACCTCTACGAGCAGTACTTC	CASSLVGRNNLYEQYF
-	-	TRBJ1-3	TRBV11-2	TGTGCCAGCAGCTTAGAAACATTCCTCTCTGGAAACACCATATATTTT	CASSLETFLSGNTIYF
-	-	TRBJ1-1	TRBV18	TGTGCCACCTCGGAGAGTATGAACACTGAAGCTTTCTTT	CATSESMNTEAFF
-	-	TRBJ2-7	TRBV18	TGTGCCAGCTCACCAGCGGAGACCAGAGAGCAGTACTTC	CASSPAETREQYF
TRBD1	-	TRBJ2-3	TRBV7-2	TGTGCCAGCGGCCAGGACAGGGGGCCAGATACGCAGTATTTT	CASGQDRGPDTQYF
-	-	TRBJ2-7	TRBV12-5	TGTGCTAGTGGTTTGGTAGTAGGGGGGGGCGCCGGGGAGCAGTACTTC	CASGLVVGGGAGEQYF